A single sample is the source of the 31 T cell receptor beta chains below, sequenced in a study of cytomegalovirus exposure and HLA in healthy donors (dated by TCRdb to the late 2010s). Libraries were made using the immunoSEQ multiplex PCR assay. For the multiplex PCR, a mixture combining 60 forward primers for TCR Vbeta segments and 13 reverse primers for TCR Jbeta segments was used. Not all clones reach the TCRdb copy of this immuneACCESS table, which keeps in-frame sequences only. Checked studies attribute under half of the gap to unresolved V genes and leave the rest unexplained. The sample table holds some 130,000 clones, of which approximately 70% were seen once. The ten largest clones capture around 1.2% of the sample. The sample taken for sequencing was PBMCs. These receptors originate from a woman aged 40 to 50 in good health and CMV-seronegative.

The gene calls are TRBV4-2 and TRBJ2-1; 11 bases are shared with TRBD2. This CDR3 contains 17 residues. V lost 1 base to trimming and J lost 0 bases; unmatched junction nucleotides: 2. Germline loops: CDR1 LGHNA, CDR2 YNFKEQ. The CDR3 loop is CASSQVTSGGSYNEQFF. As DNA, the CDR3 is TGTGCCAGCAGCCAAGTTACTAGCGGGGGCTCCTACAATGAGCAGTTCTTC.

The rearrangement joins TRBV11-2 to TRBJ2-6; 7 bases are a match to TRBD1. CDR3 length equals 17 residues. Germline V gene sequence: CDR1 SGHAT, CDR2 FQNNGV. Trimming took 5 bases from V and 2 from J; bases not matched to a gene: 9. The CDR3 here is CASSPAQGKTGANVLTF. The DNA of the CDR3 is TGTGCCAGCAGCCCAGCACAGGGGAAAACTGGGGCCAACGTCCTGACTTTC. Together with reference TRBV11-2 and TRBJ2-6, the CDR3 gives the full variable domain: EAGVAQSPRYKIIEKRQSVAFWCNPISGHATLYWYQQILGQGPKLLIQFQNNGVVDDSQLPKDRFSAERLKGVDSTLKIQPAKLEDSAVYLCASSPAQGKTGANVLTFGAGSRLTVL.

The gene calls are TRBV19 and TRBJ1-5, with D tentatively TRBD1 (6 bases). Germline-derived CDR1 and CDR2 are LNHDA and SQIVND (reference sequence). V lost 4 bases to trimming and J lost 2 bases, with 18 bases between them. This CDR3 region has 17 residues. As DNA, the CDR3 is TGTGCCAGTAGTAGTCTGCCACAGGGCTTGGGCAATCAGCCCCAGCATTTT. Amino acids: CASSSLPQGLGNQPQHF.

The rearrangement joins TRBV7-9 to TRBJ2-1; 13 positions agree with TRBD2. Germline trimming cut 5 bases from V and 4 bases from J; bases unmatched to any gene: 5. CDR3 length equals 16 residues. Germline CDR1 reads SEHNR; CDR2 reads FQNEAQ (reference sequence). In DNA form, the CDR3 reads TGTGCCAGCAGCACGGGACTAGCGGGGAGATACAATGAGCAGTTCTTC. Protein sequence: CASSTGLAGRYNEQFF. Supplemented by reference TRBV7-9 and TRBJ2-1, the full variable domain reads DTGVSQNPRHKITKRGQNVTFRCDPISEHNRLYWYRQTLGQGPEFLTYFQNEAQLEKSRLLSDRFSAERPKGSFSTLEIQRTEQGDSAMYLCASSTGLAGRYNEQFFGPGTRLTVL.

The chain has TRBV2 and TRBJ1-6; D remains unclear. Germline assignment: CDR1 SNHLY and CDR2 FYNNEI. Trimming took off 2 bases at V and 11 bases at J, with 16 bases between the two ends. CDR3 size: 15 residues. CDR3 nucleotide sequence: TGTGCCAGCAGTGAACATAACAGCCAAAGGCCACCCCTCCACTTT. Translated, it gives CASSEHNSQRPPLHF.

Note on this clone: The junction shows a germline mismatch at one end, possibly a read error. The rearrangement uses TRBV2 and TRBJ2-3; TRBD2 matches at 8 bases. The germline gives CDR1 SNHLY, CDR2 FYNNEI. The length of the CDR3 is 13 residues. The CDR3 is CASKRGGLDTQYF. The CDR3 DNA sequence: TGTGCGAGCAAACGGGGGGGCTTAGATACGCAGTATTTT.

This clone was detected once. The genes are TRBV4-1 and TRBJ1-1, with 7 positions matching TRBD1. The J segment lost 0 bases and the V segment lost 3 bases, leaving 19 bases of the junction unmatched. CDR3 length: 20 residues. CDR1 is MGHRA and CDR2 is YSYEKL in the germline V gene. The CDR3 DNA follows: TGCGCCAGCAGCCATCCTACACAGGGGCCTCGTACCGAGATGAACACTGAAGCTTTCTTT. Its translation: CASSHPTQGPRTEMNTEAFF.

V usage is TRBV10-2 and J usage is TRBJ2-1, with TRBD2 matching over 12 bases. V shed 9 bases and J 3 bases; nucleotides not matched to a gene: 9. From germline, CDR1 is WSHSY and CDR2 SAAADI. The CDR3 contains 16 residues. DNA of the CDR3: TGCGCCAGTAACTCGCCGACTAGCGGGGGCTACAATGAGCAGTTCTTC. Translated, it gives CASNSPTSGGYNEQFF.

This sequence joins TRBV5-5 and TRBJ2-2; TRBD2 is a possible D gene (6 bases). In germline, CDR1 is SGHKS, CDR2 YYEKEE (reference sequence). CDR3 size: 15 residues. V was cut by 3 bases and J by 2 bases, with 11 bases left in between. CDR3 amino acids: CASSSGTYNTGELFF. The DNA of the CDR3 is TGTGCCAGCAGCTCCGGGACTTATAACACCGGGGAGCTGTTTTTT.

The V gene is TRBV5-4, the J gene TRBJ1-3, with 8 bases aligning to TRBD1. Germline CDR1 reads SGHNT; CDR2 reads YYREEE (reference sequence). The trim removed 0 bases at V and 2 bases at J, leaving 4 bases unmatched. CDR3 length: 16 amino acids. For the CDR3, the DNA is TGTGCCAGCAGCTTGGATTTACAGGGGGCTGGAAACACCATATATTTT. Amino acid sequence: CASSLDLQGAGNTIYF.

This clone was seen a handful of times. The V gene is TRBV2, the J gene TRBJ1-1, with TRBD1 as a possible D gene (5 bases). CDR3 length: 13 amino acids. The V gene lost 8 bases and the J gene lost 1 base, with 11 bases spanning the gap. Looked up from germline, CDR1 is SNHLY and CDR2 is FYNNEI. This CDR3 is CASRSDRNTEAFF. CDR3 bases: TGTGCCAGCCGCTCTGACAGGAACACTGAAGCTTTCTTT.

V and J are TRBV9 and TRBJ2-5; 8 bases are shared with TRBD1. The germline V gene has CDR1 SGDLS and CDR2 YYNGEE. After removal of 1 base from V and 5 bases from J, the junction contained 7 bases not matched to a gene. The CDR3 is 15 residues long. The chain's CDR3 is CASSVTGGRSETQYF. CDR3 in DNA: TGTGCCAGCAGCGTAACAGGGGGGAGATCGGAGACCCAGTACTTC.

The chain has TRBV5-4 and TRBJ1-2, with D possibly being TRBD1 (6 bases). The CDR3 contains 13 residues. With 3 bases removed from V and 2 bases from J, the gap between germline ends came to 8 bases. The germline V gene has CDR1 SGHNT and CDR2 YYREEE (reference sequence). The CDR3 coding sequence is TGTGCCAGCAGCTCACAGGGCAACTATGGCTACACCTTC. Translating it yields CASSSQGNYGYTF.

J is TRBJ2-5 and V is TRBV4-1; tentatively, D is TRBD1 (5 bases). Germline loops: CDR1 MGHRA, CDR2 YSYEKL. V was pared by 0 bases and J by 5 bases, with 19 bases between. This CDR3 is built from 17 residues. The DNA for the CDR3 is TGCGCCAGCAGCCAAGAGAAGGGGCGGATCCTAGGGGAGACCCAGTACTTC. It translates to CASSQEKGRILGETQYF.

This clone was counted between two and nine times. The chain links TRBV5-1 to TRBJ2-7, with a weak D call TRBD1 (6 bases). The CDR3 extends over 14 amino acids. From germline, CDR1 is SGHRS and CDR2 YFSETQ. The V end lost 2 bases, the J end lost 3 bases, and 12 bases lay between the germline ends. The CDR3 spells CASSLDGTLYEQYF. The CDR3 DNA follows: TGCGCCAGCAGCTTAGACGGGACACTCTACGAGCAGTACTTC. Supplemented by reference TRBV5-1 and TRBJ2-7, the full variable domain reads KAGVTQTPRYLIKTRGQQVTLSCSPISGHRSVSWYQQTPGQGLQFLFEYFSETQRNKGNFPGRFSGRQFSNSRSEMNVSTLELGDSALYLCASSLDGTLYEQYFGPGTRLTVT.

The chain couples TRBV7-9 to TRBJ1-1; possible D gene TRBD1, 6 bases. The CDR3 sequence is 14 residues long. Germline loops: CDR1 SEHNR, CDR2 FQNEAQ (reference sequence). V was cut by 5 bases and J by 2 bases, with 12 bases left in between. CDR3 sequence reads: CASSKRDTNTEAFF. CDR3 nucleotide sequence: TGTGCCAGCAGCAAAAGGGACACTAACACTGAAGCTTTCTTT.

The chain links TRBV7-6 to TRBJ2-5, with 10 bases matching TRBD1. V trimming: 4 bases; J trimming: 2 bases; junction bases outside the gene matches: 7. CDR3 length: 16 residues. CDR1 and CDR2 from the germline V gene are SGHVS and FNYEAQ. The CDR3 DNA sequence: TGTGCCAGCAGCTCCCCGGGACAGGGGCCACAAGAGACCCAGTACTTC. As protein: CASSSPGQGPQETQYF.

This clone was seen more than once but under ten times. The rearrangement uses TRBV5-1 and TRBJ2-6; D unclear. V lost 3 bases, J lost 4 bases, and 5 bases lay in between. CDR3 length: 13 residues. Germline V CDR1 and CDR2: SGHRS, YFSETQ. CDR3 amino acids: CASSSQGANVLTF. CDR3 in DNA: TGCGCCAGCAGCTCCCAAGGGGCCAACGTCCTGACTTTC.

The chain combines TRBV7-2 with TRBJ2-3, with a tentative D call TRBD1 (6 bases). Trimming left V 5 bases short and J 6 bases short, with 12 bases between. Per germline, CDR1 SGHTA and CDR2 FQGNSA. This CDR3 comprises 13 residues. The CDR3 protein is CASSASRGDTQYF. In DNA, the CDR3 is TGTGCCAGCAGCGCCTCCAGGGGTGATACGCAGTATTTT. The whole variable domain, remainder taken from reference TRBV7-2 and TRBJ2-3, is GAGVSQSPSNKVTEKGKDVELRCDPISGHTALYWYRQSLGQGLEFLIYFQGNSAPDKSGLPSDRFSAERTGGSVSTLTIQRTQQEDSAVYLCASSASRGDTQYFGPGTRLTVL.

This clone was counted a few times. The J gene is TRBJ1-5, the V gene TRBV4-2; 7 nucleotides line up with TRBD1. The CDR3 has 14 amino acids. CDR1 LGHNA and CDR2 YNFKEQ come from the germline V gene. The junction had 3 bases not matched to a gene; V was cut back by 2 bases and J by 5 bases. CDR3 sequence: CASSQPDRDQPQHF. The CDR3 coding sequence is TGTGCCAGCAGCCAACCTGACAGGGATCAGCCCCAGCATTTT.

The V and J genes are TRBV18 and TRBJ2-1, with TRBD1 as a possible D gene (6 bases). CDR3 length equals 14 residues. The ends were cut back, 3 bases at V and 6 bases at J, with 12 bases in the middle. Germline V gene sequence: CDR1 KGHSH, CDR2 LQKENI. This CDR3 reads CASSPTQGGNEQFF. The CDR3 DNA is TGTGCCAGCTCACCCACACAGGGTGGCAATGAGCAGTTCTTC. The variable domain in full, with the rest retrieved from reference TRBV18 and TRBJ2-1, is NAGVMQNPRHLVRRRGQEARLRCSPMKGHSHVYWYRQLPEEGLKFMVYLQKENIIDESGMPKERFSAEFPKEGPSILRIQQVVRGDSAAYFCASSPTQGGNEQFFGPGTRLTVL.

The V gene is TRBV19, the J gene TRBJ2-1, with TRBD2 matching over 9 bases. Germline V lookup: CDR1 LNHDA, CDR2 SQIVND (reference sequence). The V and J ends lost 2 bases and 8 bases, in that order; junction bases with no gene match: 10. The CDR3 contains 16 residues. CDR3 in DNA: TGTGCCAGTAGTATAACCGGCGGGGGGGCCTGGGATGAGCAGTTCTTC. As protein: CASSITGGGAWDEQFF.

The chain employs TRBV7-9 and TRBJ2-1, with D perhaps TRBD2 (7 bases). The CDR3 contains 17 residues. Looked up from germline, CDR1 is SEHNR and CDR2 is FQNEAQ (reference sequence). V was trimmed by 2 bases and J by 4 bases, leaving 18 bases between them. The CDR3, as DNA: TGTGCCAGCAGCTTAATGAGGGGGGGTAGATATTACAATGAGCAGTTCTTC. It is translated as CASSLMRGGRYYNEQFF.

The CDR3 is CASSSPFSGNTIYF. The DNA of the CDR3 is TGTGCCAGCAGCTCCCCCTTCTCTGGAAACACCATATATTTT. The chain employs TRBV2 and TRBJ1-3; no definite D call. The CDR3 consists of 14 residues. V was pared by 6 bases and J by 0 bases, with 9 bases between. In germline, CDR1 is SNHLY, CDR2 FYNNEI. Variable domain in full (rest from reference TRBV2 and TRBJ1-3): EPEVTQTPSHQVTQMGQEVILRCVPISNHLYFYWYRQILGQKVEFLVSFYNNEISEKSEIFDDQFSVERPDGSNFTLKIRSTKLEDSAMYFCASSSPFSGNTIYFGEGSWLTVV.

This clone was detected only once. The rearrangement links TRBV7-2 to TRBJ2-3; TRBD2 is a possible D gene (7 bases). V lost 5 bases and J lost 4, with 19 bases in between. Germline CDR1 is SGHTA and CDR2 is FQGNSA. The CDR3 spans 16 residues. The CDR3: CASSPRFGGASDTQYF. As DNA, the CDR3 is TGTGCCAGCAGCCCCAGGTTTGGGGGGGCCTCAGATACGCAGTATTTT.

This clone was counted only a few times. V usage is TRBV28 and J usage is TRBJ1-4; D perhaps matches TRBD1 (6 bases). CDR1 and CDR2 (germline): MDHEN, SYDVKM. The CDR3 covers 16 residues. V lost 7 bases and J 8 bases, leaving 23 bases between the germline ends. The CDR3 coding sequence is TGTGCCAGCACCATTTTAACGTCAGGGGTGCGGGAAAAACTGTTTTTT. This translates into CASTILTSGVREKLFF.

The rearrangement joins TRBV18 to TRBJ2-5, with 8 positions matching TRBD1. Germline loops: CDR1 KGHSH, CDR2 LQKENI. V was clipped by 0 bases and J by 5 bases; unmatched bases: 14. This CDR3 spans 18 amino acids. CDR3 in amino acids: CASSPPTGGMGPRETQYF. In nucleotides, the CDR3 is TGTGCCAGCTCACCACCCACAGGGGGAATGGGGCCGAGGGAGACCCAGTACTTC.

The genes are TRBV11-3 and TRBJ2-1; 13 nucleotides line up with TRBD2. The CDR3 extends over 15 amino acids. The ends lost 5 bases at V and 8 bases at J; junction bases unmatched: 6. In germline, CDR1 is SGHNT, CDR2 YENEEA. CDR3 in DNA: TGTGCCAGCAGCCCGACTAGCGGGGGGTTATATGAGCAGTTCTTC. Translating gives CASSPTSGGLYEQFF.

About this clone itself: A read error may account for a junction end that differs from germline. The J gene is TRBJ2-3, the V gene TRBV7-7, with TRBD1 as a possible D gene (7 bases). CDR1 is SSHAT, CDR2 FNYEAQ, per germline (reference sequence). The CDR3 contains 14 residues. CDR3 region: CASSTGEGTDTQYF. In DNA form, the CDR3 reads TGTGCTAGCAGCACAGGGGAGGGCACAGATACGCAGTATTTT.

The rearrangement links TRBV27 to TRBJ2-5, with no clear D. V gave up 1 base and J gave up 5 bases, with 20 bases separating them. In germline, CDR1 is MNHEY, CDR2 SMNVEV (reference sequence). This CDR3 is 17 amino acids long. CDR3 loop: CASSLFPPIFPRETQYF. In nucleotides, the CDR3 is TGTGCCAGCAGTTTATTCCCACCCATCTTCCCTCGGGAGACCCAGTACTTC.

The J gene is TRBJ1-5, the V gene TRBV5-6, with D maybe TRBD1 (6 bases). CDR3 length equals 14 residues. The ends were cut back, 2 bases at V and 3 bases at J, with 9 bases in the middle. Germline CDR1 is SGHDT and CDR2 is YYEEEE. The CDR3 is CASSFGQLNQPQHF. The CDR3 DNA reads TGTGCCAGCAGCTTCGGACAGCTCAATCAGCCCCAGCATTTT. The full variable domain, in which reference TRBV5-6 and TRBJ1-5 provide the parts outside the CDR3, is DAGVTQSPTHLIKTRGQQVTLRCSPKSGHDTVSWYQQALGQGPQFIFQYYEEEERQRGNFPDRFSGHQFPNYSSELNVNALLLGDSALYLCASSFGQLNQPQHFGDGTRLSIL.